The 11 T cell receptor beta chains below come from one sample, sequenced in a study of post-analysis software for immune sequencing data (dated by TCRdb to the mid-2010s). The full study reports these points: Patients showed significantly higher frequencies than controls for roughly five TRBV segments, among them TRBV5-6, TRBV5-1 and TRBV20-1.

These TCRs' antigens remain unknown. Library preparation was by PCR. The instrument was an Illumina HiSeq 2500. To reduce PCR and sequencing biases, unique molecular identifiers were incorporated into the TCR beta cDNA libraries. In-frame beta chains were kept once TCRdb had trimmed the public reads at Q25 with fastp and called clones with MiXCR. Here each entry gathers all rows of one CDR3 protein and keeps the most common genes and DNA. The sample table records a few hundred thousand distinct CDR3 sequences; approximately 46% of these occur just once. The ten largest clonotypes hold roughly 12% of the sample. The source material was blood. Receptors were obtained from a girl aged 5 to 17 with multiple sclerosis.

Only a few counts were recorded for this clonotype. The chain employs TRBV5-1 and TRBJ2-7, with 8 nucleotides matching TRBD2. The CDR3 contains 14 residues. Looked up from germline, CDR1 is SGHRS and CDR2 is YFSETQ. V lost 3 bases, J lost 0 bases, and 2 bases stayed unmatched. The CDR3 protein is CASSSGGDSYEQYF. CDR3 nucleotide sequence: TGCGCCAGCAGCTCCGGGGGGGACTCCTACGAGCAGTACTTC.

V is TRBV5-4 and J is TRBJ2-7; 9 bases align to TRBD2. The ends lost 1 base at V and 2 bases at J; junction bases unmatched: 4. Germline lookup yields CDR1 SGHNT and CDR2 YYREEE (reference sequence). The CDR3 consists of 15 residues. As DNA, the CDR3 is TGTGCCAGCAGCTTGAGACTAGCGGCAACCTACGAGCAGTACTTC. Residues: CASSLRLAATYEQYF.

This chain connects TRBV15 to TRBJ2-1, with D hard to call. The ends were cut back, 5 bases at V and 10 bases at J, with 18 bases in the middle. The germline gives CDR1 LNHNV, CDR2 YYDKDF (reference sequence). The CDR3 sequence is 14 residues long. The CDR3 bases are TGTGCCACCAGCGAGAGGATGGGTTCGTCGGAGCAGTTCTTC. This codes for CATSERMGSSEQFF.

This chain connects TRBV5-8 to TRBJ1-4; D is unclear. CDR1 and CDR2 (germline): SGHTS, YDEGEE. Trimming cost V 0 bases and J 4 bases, with 13 bases left between them. The CDR3 has 16 residues. CDR3 coding DNA: TGTGCCAGCAGCTTGGGTTCCGGACGGAGTAATGAAAAACTGTTTTTT. This encodes CASSLGSGRSNEKLFF.

The chain carries TRBV5-1 and TRBJ2-5; 8 positions agree with TRBD2. Germline-derived CDR1 and CDR2 are SGHRS and YFSETQ. CDR3 length: 16 amino acids. Trimming took 1 base from V and 0 from J; bases not matched to a gene: 5. Here the CDR3 reads CASSLILAGNQETQYF. CDR3 nucleotide sequence: TGCGCCAGCAGCTTGATATTAGCGGGAAACCAAGAGACCCAGTACTTC.

The rearrangement uses TRBV20-1 and TRBJ2-5; 10 bases match TRBD2. Germline lookup yields CDR1 DFQATT and CDR2 SNEGSKA (reference sequence). V gave up 5 bases and J gave up 5 bases; unmatched junction bases: 8. The CDR3 loop spans 14 amino acids. CDR3 DNA: TGCAGTGCTGGGGGCGGAGCGGGAGGGGAGACCCAGTACTTC. This translates into CSAGGGAGGETQYF.

The genes are TRBV28 and TRBJ2-7; 16 bases fit TRBD2. The CDR3 has 17 residues. In germline, CDR1 is MDHEN, CDR2 SYDVKM. Trimming removed 8 bases from V and 6 bases from J; junction bases left unmatched: 13. The CDR3 DNA is TGTGCCAGCCTCGGGACTAGCGGGAGGGCCGAGTCGTGCGAGCAGTACTTC. Translation: CASLGTSGRAESCEQYF.

This clonotype was counted only a few times. The rearrangement links TRBV4-1 to TRBJ2-5, with 9 positions matching TRBD1. Trimming cost V 1 base and J 5 bases; bases outside gene matches: 5. Germline assignment: CDR1 MGHRA and CDR2 YSYEKL. The CDR3 runs 15 residues. CDR3 amino acids: CASSQGNRGRETQYF. The CDR3 region has the DNA TGCGCCAGCAGCCAAGGCAACAGGGGGCGGGAGACCCAGTACTTC.

The chain recombines TRBV5-1 with TRBJ2-1; TRBD2 aligns across 9 bases. The CDR3 has 13 amino acids. The V gene end was trimmed by 4 bases and the J gene end by 15 bases; junction bases not matched to a gene: 11. Germline values: CDR1 SGHRS, CDR2 YFSETQ. CDR3 in amino acids: CASSGGLSGSGFF. The CDR3 DNA is TGCGCCAGCAGCGGCGGCCTTAGCGGGAGTGGGTTCTTC.

There are a few counts of this clonotype. The V gene is TRBV10-2, the J gene TRBJ2-7; no firm D call. CDR3 length: 14 residues. Trimming removed 5 bases at V and 2 bases at J, with 13 bases between. The germline V gene encodes CDR1 WSHSY and CDR2 SAAADI. CDR3 in amino acids: CASSSTAHAYEQYF. CDR3 sequence (DNA): TGCGCCAGCAGTTCGACCGCGCACGCCTACGAGCAGTACTTC.

The gene calls are TRBV20-1 and TRBJ2-1, with 16 bases fitting TRBD2. CDR1 and CDR2 from the germline V gene are DFQATT and SNEGSKA (reference sequence). CDR3 length: 19 residues. V shed 3 bases, J shed 0 bases, and the junction held 8 bases outside the gene matches. Here the CDR3 reads CSASVGLAGGPRSYNEQFF. The DNA for the CDR3 is TGCAGTGCTAGTGTGGGACTAGCGGGAGGGCCACGCTCCTACAATGAGCAGTTCTTC.